The 27 T cell receptor beta chains below were found in one sample sequenced in a study of cytomegalovirus exposure and HLA in healthy donors. 13 Jbeta primers and 60 Vbeta primers were used for the PCR. The data were produced by immunoSEQ multiplex PCR, yet TCRdb's version contains in-frame clones alone and is incomplete. The sample has around 140,000 clones; about 86% are singletons. Sequences were obtained from PBMCs. The source of these receptors is a woman aged 25 to 45 in good health and CMV-seronegative.

The chain couples TRBV5-8 to TRBJ2-7, with TRBD2 identical over 8 bases. From germline, CDR1 is SGHTS and CDR2 YDEGEE. Trimming at V came to 1 base and at J to 1 base, leaving 10 bases not matched to a gene. This CDR3 region has 17 residues. The CDR3 loop reads CASSLTTGSGGSYEQYF. DNA for the CDR3: TGTGCCAGCAGCTTGACAACGGGGAGCGGGGGTTCCTACGAGCAGTACTTC.

V gene TRBV5-6 combines with J gene TRBJ1-2, with D possibly being TRBD1 (6 bases). The germline V and J ends were trimmed by 4 bases and 3 bases, with 16 bases remaining between them. This CDR3 is built from 15 residues. Per the germline V gene, CDR1 is SGHDT and CDR2 is YYEEEE. CDR3 sequence reads: CASSPVRGADYGYTF. CDR3 nucleotide sequence: TGTGCCAGCAGCCCCGTGCGGGGGGCGGACTATGGCTACACCTTC.

The V gene is TRBV28, the J gene TRBJ1-2; D unresolved. V was shortened by 4 bases and J by 4 bases, with 16 bases between the two germline ends. Germline-derived CDR1 and CDR2 are MDHEN and SYDVKM. There are 15 residues in the CDR3. The CDR3 DNA reads TGTGCCAGCAGTTGGGGTTTCGGGGATGGCTATGGCTACACCTTC. It codes for CASSWGFGDGYGYTF.

This chain connects TRBV4-3 to TRBJ2-3, with 9 bases fitting TRBD1. The CDR3 consists of 17 residues. V trimming: 4 bases; J trimming: 0 bases; junction bases outside the gene matches: 8. Germline V gene data show CDR1 as LGHNA and CDR2 as YSLEER. The CDR3 coding sequence is TGCGCCAGCAGCCGGGACAGGGTGACGTTGAGCACAGATACGCAGTATTTT. Encoded protein: CASSRDRVTLSTDTQYF.

The chain carries TRBV19 and TRBJ1-5; D ambiguous. Trimming took off 7 bases at V and 2 bases at J, with 6 bases between the two ends. Germline lookup yields CDR1 LNHDA and CDR2 SQIVND (reference sequence). The CDR3 is 12 amino acids. The DNA for the CDR3 is TGTGCCAGTAAGCAGGGCAATCAGCCCCAGCATTTT. This codes for CASKQGNQPQHF.

The V call is TRBV4-1, the J call TRBJ1-4, with TRBD1 identical over 11 bases. The germline gives CDR1 MGHRA, CDR2 YSYEKL. The CDR3 is 14 amino acids. J gave up 8 bases and V 3 bases, and 2 bases lay outside the gene matches. The CDR3 bases are TGCGCCAGCAGCCAGGGACAGGGGGTAGAAAAACTGTTTTTT. It specifies CASSQGQGVEKLFF.

This chain connects TRBV19 to TRBJ2-1; TRBD2 might be the D (6 bases). Trimming took off 1 base at V and 6 bases at J, with 10 bases between the two ends. Germline CDR1 LNHDA, CDR2 SQIVND (reference sequence). The CDR3 runs 14 residues. CDR3 in DNA: TGTGCCAGTAGTATAGTTGAACTAGCCAATGAGCAGTTCTTC. It specifies CASSIVELANEQFF.

The chain has TRBV5-6 and TRBJ1-5; 9 nucleotides agree with TRBD1. This CDR3 contains 16 residues. V lost 4 bases, J lost 0 bases, and 5 bases stayed unmatched. The germline V gene has CDR1 SGHDT and CDR2 YYEEEE. CDR3 sequence reads: CASSLTGGVSNQPQHF. CDR3 coding DNA: TGTGCCAGCAGCCTGACAGGGGGGGTTAGCAATCAGCCCCAGCATTTT.

The chain carries TRBV9 and TRBJ2-3, with TRBD2 matching over 8 bases. The V gene end was trimmed by 3 bases and the J gene end by 2 bases; junction bases not matched to a gene: 8. CDR3 length: 16 residues. The V gene's germline CDR1 is SGDLS and CDR2 YYNGEE. The DNA of the CDR3 is TGTGCCAGCAGCGCCACCGGGGGGGGGTTCACAGATACGCAGTATTTT. As protein: CASSATGGGFTDTQYF.

The V call is TRBV4-1, the J call TRBJ2-1, with TRBD1 identical over 7 bases. From germline, CDR1 is MGHRA and CDR2 YSYEKL. The CDR3 spans 12 residues. The V and J ends lost 4 bases and 9 bases, in that order; junction bases with no gene match: 3. The CDR3 sequence: CASSPTGSEQFF. The DNA of the CDR3 is TGCGCCAGCAGCCCGACAGGGAGTGAGCAGTTCTTC.

The chain uses TRBV6-5 and TRBJ1-5, with TRBD1 matching 9 bases. The CDR3 extends over 14 amino acids. Per germline, CDR1 MNHEY and CDR2 SVGAGI. The V gene end was trimmed by 6 bases and the J gene end by 5 bases; junction bases not matched to a gene: 5. The CDR3 coding sequence is TGTGCCAGCAGCTTACAGGGGGCGGATCAGCCCCAGCATTTT. Translated: CASSLQGADQPQHF.

J is TRBJ2-7 and V is TRBV30, with TRBD1 matching over 7 bases. Germline loops: CDR1 GTSNPN, CDR2 SVGIG (reference sequence). Trimming at V came to 2 bases and at J to 3 bases, leaving 7 bases not matched to a gene. The CDR3 runs 14 residues. CDR3 loop: CAWSSDRFFYEQYF. In DNA, the CDR3 is TGTGCCTGGAGTTCGGACAGGTTTTTCTACGAGCAGTACTTC.

The rearrangement uses TRBV4-1 and TRBJ2-5; TRBD2 is a possible D gene (6 bases). The CDR3 is 14 amino acids. Germline CDR1 MGHRA, CDR2 YSYEKL. Between the trimmed V and J ends, which lost 5 bases and 11 bases, there was a span of 21 bases. CDR3 sequence reads: CASSDSPGTREQYF. The CDR3 DNA is TGCGCCAGCAGCGACAGTCCCGGGACCCGGGAGCAGTACTTC.

The CDR3 DNA sequence: TGTGCCAGCAGCGTAGCGGGACAGGGGGCGGGAGAGACCCAGTACTTC. Translation gives CASSVAGQGAGETQYF. The V call is TRBV9, the J call TRBJ2-5; 12 bases match TRBD1. V gave up 0 bases and J gave up 4 bases; unmatched junction bases: 4. The CDR3 length is 16 residues. From germline, CDR1 is SGDLS and CDR2 YYNGEE.

V usage is TRBV7-2 and J usage is TRBJ2-5; the D gene is possibly TRBD1 (5 bases). The closer fit of TRBJ2-7 to the DNA end suggests the J call may be wrong. CDR3 length: 14 amino acids. Germline V gene lookup returns CDR1 SGHTA and CDR2 FQGNSA. The CDR3 DNA sequence: TGTGCCAGCAGCTTACTTGCAGGGCCCTACGAGCAGTACTTC. It specifies CASSLLAGPYEQYF.

V and J are TRBV6-6 and TRBJ2-5; 7 bases line up with TRBD2. The DNA end is a closer match to TRBJ2-7, so the J assignment may be wrong. The CDR3 consists of 15 residues. Germline V gives CDR1 MNHNY, CDR2 SVGAGI (reference sequence). The CDR3 spells CASSFQPTRGYEQYF. The CDR3 DNA reads as TGTGCCAGCAGTTTCCAACCGACGCGGGGGTACGAGCAGTACTTC.

For this clone: The junction differs from germline at one of its ends, possibly a read error. The chain joins TRBV7-9 to TRBJ2-5; the D is unclear. The CDR3 is 12 amino acids. Germline V gene sequence: CDR1 SEHNR, CDR2 FQNEAQ (reference sequence). The CDR3 is CSSSLVLETQYF. In DNA form, the CDR3 reads TGTTCCAGCAGCTTAGTATTGGAGACCCAGTACTTC.

The V call is TRBV12-5, the J call TRBJ2-3, with TRBD2 matching over 12 bases. With 7 bases clipped from V and 1 base from J, the junction kept 3 bases outside the gene matches. The CDR3 runs 15 residues. Germline lookup yields CDR1 LGHNT and CDR2 FRNRAP. CDR3 nucleotides: TGTGCTAGTGCCCTAGCGGGAGGGGGCACAGATACGCAGTATTTT. This sequence encodes CASALAGGGTDTQYF.

The J gene is TRBJ1-2, the V gene TRBV5-5; 12 bases align to TRBD1. Germline values: CDR1 SGHKS, CDR2 YYEKEE (reference sequence). Trimming cost V 3 bases and J 8 bases; bases outside gene matches: 5. The CDR3 covers 14 residues. CDR3 nucleotide sequence: TGTGCCAGCAGCTCGGGACAGGGGGCGTCGGGCTACACCTTC. As protein: CASSSGQGASGYTF.

This rearrangement joins TRBV19 to TRBJ1-4; 9 nucleotides match TRBD1. This CDR3 contains 16 residues. CDR1 and CDR2 from the germline V gene are LNHDA and SQIVND (reference sequence). The ends lost 4 bases at V and 3 bases at J; junction bases unmatched: 6. Written as DNA, the CDR3 is TGTGCCAGTAGTAGTTGGGACAGGGTTTCTAATGAAAAACTGTTTTTT. This encodes CASSSWDRVSNEKLFF.

This sequence joins TRBV5-6 and TRBJ2-7; 8 bases align to TRBD2. The CDR3 spans 14 residues. Germline lookup yields CDR1 SGHDT and CDR2 YYEEEE. With V trimmed by 0 bases and J by 7 bases, 6 bases remained unmatched. As DNA, the CDR3 is TGTGCCAGCAGCTTGGCAGCGGGAGCTATTGAGCAGTACTTC. This codes for CASSLAAGAIEQYF. Using reference TRBV5-6 and TRBJ2-7 for the parts outside the CDR3, the full variable domain is DAGVTQSPTHLIKTRGQQVTLRCSPKSGHDTVSWYQQALGQGPQFIFQYYEEEERQRGNFPDRFSGHQFPNYSSELNVNALLLGDSALYLCASSLAAGAIEQYFGPGTRLTVT.

The chain combines TRBV5-6 with TRBJ1-2; 8 bases map to TRBD1. J was trimmed by 4 bases and V by 4 bases; bases with no gene match: 12. The CDR3 loop spans 16 amino acids. Germline V gene data show CDR1 as SGHDT and CDR2 as YYEEEE. CDR3 sequence: CASSPRTGMLSYGYTF. The CDR3 DNA sequence: TGTGCCAGCAGCCCTAGGACAGGGATGTTAAGCTATGGCTACACCTTC.

The rearrangement links TRBV5-4 to TRBJ2-1, with 8 bases identical to TRBD2. Germline trimming cut 4 bases from V and 2 bases from J; bases unmatched to any gene: 8. Germline V CDR1 and CDR2: SGHNT, YYREEE (reference sequence). CDR3 size: 16 residues. CDR3 region: CASSILAGPPYNEQFF. The CDR3 bases are TGTGCCAGCAGCATTTTAGCGGGGCCGCCCTACAATGAGCAGTTCTTC. Supplemented by reference TRBV5-4 and TRBJ2-1, the full variable domain reads ETGVTQSPTHLIKTRGQQVTLRCSSQSGHNTVSWYQQALGQGPQFIFQYYREEENGRGNFPPRFSGLQFPNYSSELNVNALELDDSALYLCASSILAGPPYNEQFFGPGTRLTVL.

This chain uses TRBV4-1 with TRBJ1-5; 9 bases align to TRBD1. V was clipped by 2 bases and J by 6 bases; unmatched bases: 8. The germline gives CDR1 MGHRA, CDR2 YSYEKL. CDR3 length equals 16 residues. This chain's CDR3 is CASSQTPGQGGQPQHF. DNA for the CDR3: TGCGCCAGCAGCCAAACACCGGGACAGGGTGGTCAGCCCCAGCATTTT.

DNA of the CDR3: TGTGCCAGCAGCTTTCTCTCGACAGGGGCGAACACTGAAGCTTTCTTT. Amino acids: CASSFLSTGANTEAFF. The V call is TRBV7-9, the J call TRBJ1-1; 8 bases match TRBD1. The CDR3 extends over 16 amino acids. With V trimmed by 3 bases and J by 1 base, 7 bases remained unmatched. The germline V gene encodes CDR1 SEHNR and CDR2 FQNEAQ (reference sequence).

This sequence joins TRBV2 and TRBJ1-1, with 9 bases lining up with TRBD1. The CDR3 sequence is 12 residues long. Unmatched junction bases numbered 2, after V lost 6 bases and J lost 6 bases. Germline lookup yields CDR1 SNHLY and CDR2 FYNNEI. CDR3 sequence: CASRGTGSEAFF. Here the CDR3 DNA reads TGTGCCAGCAGGGGGACAGGGTCTGAAGCTTTCTTT.

V usage is TRBV27 and J usage is TRBJ2-1; 10 positions agree with TRBD1. Trimming at V came to 1 base and at J to 1 base, leaving 1 base not matched to a gene. The CDR3 is 16 amino acids. In germline, CDR1 is MNHEY, CDR2 SMNVEV (reference sequence). The CDR3 region is CASSLWGQGSYNEQFF. CDR3 sequence (DNA): TGTGCCAGCAGTTTATGGGGACAGGGGTCCTACAATGAGCAGTTCTTC.